The rows below give T cell receptor beta chains drawn from one sample of a study of radiation and T cells in renal cell carcinoma. Profiling relied on immunoSEQ multiplex PCR, and the TCRdb table lists in-frame clones only, not all of them. The sample lists 45,000 to 65,000 clones, 60% to 85% occurring once. The specimen was blood, collected from a patient whose treatment included radiotherapy and nephrectomy. All receptors derive from a man in his 60s with renal cell carcinoma. Each CDR3 is given with its conserved first and last residue. The order of the fields is D gene, clone size, V gene, J gene, CDR3 protein, CDR3 DNA. D genes are given only for firm matches. The size of a clone is reported for some rows only, either as once, few or many, or as a class for expanded clones.

D gene: NA
clone size: NA
V gene: TRBV7-2
J gene: TRBJ2-3
CDR3 protein: CASSQTDTQYF
CDR3 DNA: TGTGCCAGCAGCCAAACAGATACGCAGTATTTT

D gene: NA
clone size: NA
V gene: TRBV5-5
J gene: TRBJ2-2
CDR3 protein: CASSLVLVRTGELFF
CDR3 DNA: TGTGCCAGCAGCTTGGTGCTAGTTCGGACCGGGGAGCTGTTTTTT

D gene: TRBD1
clone size: NA
V gene: TRBV11-2
J gene: TRBJ2-4
CDR3 protein: CASSRDRVLLAKNIQYF
CDR3 DNA: TGTGCCAGCAGCCGGGACAGGGTCTTACTAGCCAAAAACATTCAGTACTTC

D gene: NA
clone size: NA
V gene: TRBV6-1
J gene: TRBJ1-1
CDR3 protein: CATEGVWDTEAFF
CDR3 DNA: TGTGCCACCGAAGGGGTGTGGGACACTGAAGCTTTCTTT

D gene: NA
clone size: few
V gene: TRBV30
J gene: TRBJ1-1
CDR3 protein: CAWSLVNTEAFF
CDR3 DNA: TGTGCCTGGAGTTTGGTGAACACTGAAGCTTTCTTT

D gene: NA
clone size: NA
V gene: TRBV28
J gene: TRBJ1-2
CDR3 protein: CASSLRWVDRRDGYTF
CDR3 DNA: TGTGCCAGCAGTTTACGATGGGTCGACAGACGAGATGGCTACACCTTC

D gene: TRBD1
clone size: NA
V gene: TRBV6-1
J gene: TRBJ1-2
CDR3 protein: CASRGGQGGGYTF
CDR3 DNA: TGTGCCAGCAGGGGCGGACAGGGGGGAGGCTACACCTTC

D gene: TRBD2
clone size: NA
V gene: TRBV6-1
J gene: TRBJ2-2
CDR3 protein: CASSELAGGPGELFF
CDR3 DNA: TGTGCCAGCAGTGAACTAGCGGGGGGGCCCGGGGAGCTGTTTTTT

D gene: NA
clone size: few
V gene: TRBV30
J gene: TRBJ2-3
CDR3 protein: CAWLDWYSTDTQYF
CDR3 DNA: TGTGCCTGGCTCGACTGGTATAGCACAGATACGCAGTATTTT

D gene: TRBD1
clone size: NA
V gene: TRBV29-1
J gene: TRBJ1-2
CDR3 protein: CSVEVTGGNYGYTF
CDR3 DNA: TGCAGCGTTGAAGTGACAGGGGGCAACTATGGCTACACCTTC

D gene: TRBD1
clone size: NA
V gene: TRBV19
J gene: TRBJ1-1
CDR3 protein: CASRSQGEGTEAFF
CDR3 DNA: TGTGCCAGTAGGTCGCAGGGGGAAGGCACTGAAGCTTTCTTT

D gene: TRBD1
clone size: NA
V gene: TRBV7-2
J gene: TRBJ1-2
CDR3 protein: CASSLASRGDGYTF
CDR3 DNA: TGTGCCAGCAGCTTAGCTTCCAGGGGGGATGGCTACACCTTC

D gene: NA
clone size: NA
V gene: TRBV7-2
J gene: TRBJ2-7
CDR3 protein: CASSQITRGEQYF
CDR3 DNA: TGTGCCAGCAGCCAAATCACTAGAGGCGAGCAGTACTTC

D gene: TRBD2
clone size: NA
V gene: TRBV9
J gene: TRBJ2-2
CDR3 protein: CASSLLAGGTGELFF
CDR3 DNA: TGTGCCAGCAGCCTCTTAGCGGGAGGGACCGGGGAGCTGTTTTTT

D gene: TRBD1
clone size: NA
V gene: TRBV27
J gene: TRBJ1-5
CDR3 protein: CASSFKGTGLHF
CDR3 DNA: TGTGCCAGCAGTTTCAAGGGGACAGGGTTGCATTTT

D gene: NA
clone size: NA
V gene: TRBV6-5
J gene: TRBJ1-5
CDR3 protein: CASSLENSNQPQHF
CDR3 DNA: TGTGCCAGCAGTCTTGAGAATAGCAATCAGCCCCAGCATTTT

D gene: TRBD1
clone size: NA
V gene: TRBV5-1
J gene: TRBJ2-3
CDR3 protein: CASSRQGMGRGDTQYF
CDR3 DNA: TGCGCCAGCAGCCGACAGGGGATGGGCCGTGGAGATACGCAGTATTTT

D gene: NA
clone size: NA
V gene: TRBV9
J gene: TRBJ1-1
CDR3 protein: CASSVVGLLDTEAFF
CDR3 DNA: TGTGCCAGCAGCGTAGTCGGTCTTCTAGACACTGAAGCTTTCTTT

D gene: NA
clone size: NA
V gene: TRBV16
J gene: TRBJ2-3
CDR3 protein: CASSLLTDTQYF
CDR3 DNA: TGTGCCAGCAGCCTCCTAACAGATACGCAGTATTTT

D gene: TRBD1
clone size: NA
V gene: TRBV7-8
J gene: TRBJ1-2
CDR3 protein: CASSPGGAGTYGYTF
CDR3 DNA: TGTGCCAGCAGCCCAGGGGGCGCAGGGACCTATGGCTACACCTTC

D gene: TRBD2
clone size: NA
V gene: TRBV7-3
J gene: TRBJ2-2
CDR3 protein: CASRPLAGDNTGELFF
CDR3 DNA: TGTGCCAGCAGACCCCTAGCGGGAGACAACACCGGGGAGCTGTTTTTT

D gene: NA
clone size: NA
V gene: TRBV6-4
J gene: TRBJ1-4
CDR3 protein: CALLGQSNEKLFF
CDR3 DNA: TGTGCCCTTTTGGGACAATCTAATGAAAAACTGTTTTTT

D gene: NA
clone size: NA
V gene: TRBV11-2
J gene: TRBJ2-4
CDR3 protein: CASSLAGRAGIQYF
CDR3 DNA: TGTGCCAGCAGCTTAGCGGGCAGGGCAGGCATTCAGTACTTC

D gene: NA
clone size: once
V gene: TRBV2
J gene: TRBJ2-3
CDR3 protein: CASSVRDTGTDTQYF
CDR3 DNA: TGTGCCAGCAGTGTCCGGGACACCGGCACAGATACGCAGTATTTT

D gene: NA
clone size: few
V gene: TRBV5-1
J gene: TRBJ2-1
CDR3 protein: CASSLAGNNEQFF
CDR3 DNA: TGCGCCAGCAGCTTGGCTGGGAACAATGAGCAGTTCTTC

D gene: TRBD2
clone size: NA
V gene: TRBV5-1
J gene: TRBJ2-3
CDR3 protein: CASSLRLAGTGDTQYF
CDR3 DNA: TGCGCCAGCAGCTTGCGACTAGCGGGGACGGGAGATACGCAGTATTTT

D gene: NA
clone size: few
V gene: TRBV4-2
J gene: TRBJ1-1
CDR3 protein: CASSQELGGTGGEAAFF
CDR3 DNA: TGTGCCAGCAGCCAAGAGTTGGGTGGGACCGGGGGTGAGGCAGCTTTCTTT

D gene: NA
clone size: NA
V gene: TRBV10-1
J gene: TRBJ1-2
CDR3 protein: CASSEQLNYGYTF
CDR3 DNA: TGCGCCAGCAGTGAGCAACTAAACTATGGCTACACCTTC

D gene: NA
clone size: NA
V gene: TRBV6-5
J gene: TRBJ2-7
CDR3 protein: CASSDFFEQYF
CDR3 DNA: TGTGCCAGCAGTGACTTCTTCGAGCAGTACTTC

D gene: NA
clone size: NA
V gene: TRBV6-5
J gene: TRBJ1-1
CDR3 protein: CASSYSERVAEAFF
CDR3 DNA: TGTGCCAGCAGTTACTCGGAAAGGGTGGCTGAAGCTTTCTTT

D gene: TRBD1
clone size: NA
V gene: TRBV10-2
J gene: TRBJ1-5
CDR3 protein: CASRTGGEGQPQHF
CDR3 DNA: TGCGCCAGCAGAACAGGGGGCGAGGGTCAGCCCCAGCATTTT

D gene: NA
clone size: NA
V gene: TRBV19
J gene: TRBJ1-3
CDR3 protein: CASSIGQSLTGNTIYF
CDR3 DNA: TGTGCCAGTAGTATAGGACAGTCGCTTACTGGAAACACCATATATTTT

D gene: TRBD2
clone size: NA
V gene: TRBV7-8
J gene: TRBJ2-5
CDR3 protein: CASWGPSGPQETQYF
CDR3 DNA: TGTGCCAGCTGGGGCCCTAGCGGCCCCCAAGAGACCCAGTACTTC

D gene: NA
clone size: NA
V gene: TRBV11-2
J gene: TRBJ2-2
CDR3 protein: CASTPNRGGTGELFF
CDR3 DNA: TGTGCCAGCACCCCGAACAGGGGAGGCACCGGGGAGCTGTTTTTT

D gene: TRBD2
clone size: NA
V gene: TRBV5-8
J gene: TRBJ2-1
CDR3 protein: CASSYSGATYNEQFF
CDR3 DNA: TGTGCCAGCAGCTACAGCGGGGCCACCTACAATGAGCAGTTCTTC

D gene: TRBD1
clone size: NA
V gene: TRBV7-2
J gene: TRBJ1-3
CDR3 protein: CASSLGQGAASGNTIYF
CDR3 DNA: TGTGCCAGCAGCTTAGGTCAGGGGGCTGCATCTGGAAACACCATATATTTT

D gene: NA
clone size: NA
V gene: TRBV7-6
J gene: TRBJ2-7
CDR3 protein: CASSLETGALNYEQYF
CDR3 DNA: TGTGCCAGCAGCTTAGAAACGGGGGCCCTGAACTACGAGCAGTACTTC

D gene: NA
clone size: NA
V gene: TRBV7-2
J gene: TRBJ2-1
CDR3 protein: CASSTRPANEQFF
CDR3 DNA: TGTGCCAGCAGCACCCGACCCGCCAATGAGCAGTTCTTC

D gene: TRBD2
clone size: NA
V gene: TRBV11-3
J gene: TRBJ2-1
CDR3 protein: CASSWRSQRLAGGIDEQFF
CDR3 DNA: TGTGCCAGCAGCTGGAGGAGTCAAAGACTAGCGGGAGGGATAGATGAGCAGTTCTTC

D gene: NA
clone size: once
V gene: TRBV12-5
J gene: TRBJ2-7
CDR3 protein: CASVLTYEQYF
CDR3 DNA: TGTGCTAGTGTCCTCACCTACGAGCAGTACTTC

D gene: NA
clone size: NA
V gene: TRBV9
J gene: TRBJ2-5
CDR3 protein: CASSVADLIQETQYF
CDR3 DNA: TGTGCCAGCAGCGTAGCTGACCTAATCCAAGAGACCCAGTACTTC

D gene: NA
clone size: NA
V gene: TRBV2
J gene: TRBJ2-4
CDR3 protein: CASSESNQGNIQYF
CDR3 DNA: TGTGCCAGCAGTGAATCAAATCAAGGGAACATTCAGTACTTC

D gene: NA
clone size: few
V gene: TRBV28
J gene: TRBJ1-2
CDR3 protein: CATTTGYGYTF
CDR3 DNA: TGTGCCACTACGACAGGCTATGGCTACACCTTC

D gene: TRBD1
clone size: NA
V gene: TRBV30
J gene: TRBJ2-2
CDR3 protein: CAWSRGQGVSGELFF
CDR3 DNA: TGTGCCTGGAGTAGAGGGCAGGGGGTTTCCGGGGAGCTGTTTTTT

D gene: NA
clone size: NA
V gene: TRBV4-1
J gene: TRBJ2-1
CDR3 protein: CASSQEPGQFRNNEQFF
CDR3 DNA: TGCGCCAGCAGCCAAGAACCTGGACAGTTTAGGAACAATGAGCAGTTCTTC

D gene: NA
clone size: few
V gene: TRBV19
J gene: TRBJ1-2
CDR3 protein: CASSIWPEGYTF
CDR3 DNA: TGTGCCAGTAGTATCTGGCCAGAGGGCTACACCTTC

D gene: NA
clone size: NA
V gene: TRBV7-2
J gene: TRBJ1-5
CDR3 protein: CASSSNGGDQPQHF
CDR3 DNA: TGTGCCAGCAGCTCTAACGGGGGGGATCAGCCCCAGCATTTT

D gene: NA
clone size: NA
V gene: TRBV7-7
J gene: TRBJ2-2
CDR3 protein: CASSLSTNTGELFF
CDR3 DNA: TGTGCCAGCAGCTTAAGCACAAACACCGGGGAGCTGTTTTTT

D gene: NA
clone size: NA
V gene: TRBV5-6
J gene: TRBJ2-1
CDR3 protein: CASTLGWGEQFF
CDR3 DNA: TGTGCCAGCACCCTCGGGTGGGGTGAGCAGTTCTTC

D gene: NA
clone size: NA
V gene: TRBV11-3
J gene: TRBJ1-1
CDR3 protein: CASSLRVNTEAFF
CDR3 DNA: TGTGCCAGCAGCTTACGGGTGAACACTGAAGCTTTCTTT

D gene: NA
clone size: NA
V gene: TRBV5-4
J gene: TRBJ2-5
CDR3 protein: CASSPGDQYQETQYF
CDR3 DNA: TGTGCCAGCAGCCCGGGGGACCAGTACCAAGAGACCCAGTACTTC

D gene: NA
clone size: NA
V gene: TRBV6-6
J gene: TRBJ1-2
CDR3 protein: CASSYSDYGYTF
CDR3 DNA: TGTGCCAGCAGTTACTCTGACTATGGCTACACCTTC

D gene: NA
clone size: NA
V gene: TRBV19
J gene: TRBJ2-5
CDR3 protein: CASSQSQGGETQYF
CDR3 DNA: TGTGCCAGTAGTCAATCACAGGGAGGGGAGACCCAGTACTTC

D gene: NA
clone size: NA
V gene: TRBV6-5
J gene: TRBJ1-3
CDR3 protein: CASSMSSGNTIYF
CDR3 DNA: TGTGCCAGCAGCATGAGCAGCGGAAACACCATATATTTT

D gene: TRBD1
clone size: few
V gene: TRBV25-1
J gene: TRBJ2-1
CDR3 protein: CASSDGTGINNEQFF
CDR3 DNA: TGTGCCAGCAGTGACGGGACAGGCATAAACAATGAGCAGTTCTTC